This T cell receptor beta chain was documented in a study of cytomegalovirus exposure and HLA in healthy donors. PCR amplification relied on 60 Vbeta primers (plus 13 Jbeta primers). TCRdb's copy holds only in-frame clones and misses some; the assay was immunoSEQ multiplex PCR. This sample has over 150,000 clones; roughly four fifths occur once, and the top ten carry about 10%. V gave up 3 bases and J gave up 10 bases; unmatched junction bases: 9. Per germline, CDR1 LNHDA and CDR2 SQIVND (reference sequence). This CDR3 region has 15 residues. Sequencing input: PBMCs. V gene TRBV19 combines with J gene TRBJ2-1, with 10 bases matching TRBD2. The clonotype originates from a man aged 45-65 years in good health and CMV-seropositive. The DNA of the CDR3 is TGTGCCAGTAGTATCTCAAGCGGGGGGGCCCGGGAGCAGTTCTTC. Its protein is CASSISSGGAREQFF.